These T cell receptor beta chains were read from a single sample in a study of T-cell reconstitution after alpha-beta-depleted transplantation in children. TCRdb processed the PCR reads anew with MiXCR; each CDR3 protein has one entry. The table records about 420,000 distinct CDR3 sequences, roughly 17% of them present only once. The source was PBMCs, mostly from graft donor cells, collected 360 days after TCRalphabeta/CD19-depleted stem cell transplant. These receptors all stem from a boy in the first two years of life who had a stem cell transplant for Wiskott-Aldrich syndrome, so the T cells may come from the graft donor. Each CDR3 is given with its conserved first and last residue. The D gene is left open where the match is weak. Size values are once, few and many counts, or a class for expanded clones, and some rows have none.

d_gene: TRBD2
abundance: NA
v_gene: TRBV10-3
j_gene: TRBJ2-1
CDR3aa: CAISDRLAGAVGYNEQFF
CDR3nt: TGTGCCATCAGTGATCGGCTAGCGGGGGCCGTGGGCTACAATGAGCAGTTCTTC

d_gene: NA
abundance: few
v_gene: TRBV2
j_gene: TRBJ2-3
CDR3aa: CASSEKRARGVTDTQYF
CDR3nt: TGTGCCAGCAGTGAAAAGAGGGCGCGGGGTGTTACAGATACGCAGTATTTT

d_gene: TRBD2
abundance: few
v_gene: TRBV10-3
j_gene: TRBJ2-3
CDR3aa: CAISPTSGSTDTQYF
CDR3nt: TGTGCCATCAGCCCGACTAGCGGGAGCACAGATACGCAGTATTTT

d_gene: NA
abundance: few
v_gene: TRBV25-1
j_gene: TRBJ2-5
CDR3aa: CASSDPGTQETQYF
CDR3nt: TGTGCCAGCAGTGATCCGGGAACCCAAGAGACCCAGTACTTC

d_gene: NA
abundance: many
v_gene: TRBV5-1
j_gene: TRBJ2-3
CDR3aa: CASSFTDTQYF
CDR3nt: TGTGCCAGCAGCTTCACAGATACGCAGTATTTT

d_gene: NA
abundance: NA
v_gene: TRBV28
j_gene: TRBJ2-2
CDR3aa: CASGSPSRDNEELFF
CDR3nt: TGTGCCAGCGGCTCTCCGTCGCGGGACAACGAGGAGCTGTTTTTT

d_gene: NA
abundance: many
v_gene: TRBV12-3/TRBV12-4
j_gene: TRBJ2-1
CDR3aa: CASSFPNEQFF
CDR3nt: TGTGCCAGCAGTTTTCCCAATGAGCAGTTCTTC

d_gene: NA
abundance: few
v_gene: TRBV7-2
j_gene: TRBJ2-7
CDR3aa: CASSLGPRRVEQYF
CDR3nt: TGTGCCAGCAGCTTAGGGCCAAGGCGAGTAGAGCAGTACTTC

d_gene: NA
abundance: many
v_gene: TRBV5-1
j_gene: TRBJ2-2
CDR3aa: CASSPWGPGELFF
CDR3nt: TGCGCCAGCAGCCCATGGGGGCCCGGGGAGCTGTTTTTT

d_gene: NA
abundance: few
v_gene: TRBV25-1
j_gene: TRBJ2-5
CDR3aa: CASSANGARFWETQYF
CDR3nt: TGTGCCAGCAGTGCCAACGGGGCCAGGTTCTGGGAGACCCAGTACTTC

d_gene: TRBD1
abundance: few
v_gene: TRBV29-1
j_gene: TRBJ2-1
CDR3aa: CSVEAVPGQGATYNEQFF
CDR3nt: TGCAGCGTTGAAGCCGTCCCGGGACAGGGGGCGACCTACAATGAGCAGTTCTTC

d_gene: NA
abundance: NA
v_gene: TRBV5-1
j_gene: TRBJ2-1
CDR3aa: CASSLSGKHYYNEQFF
CDR3nt: TGCGCCAGCAGCTTATCAGGGAAACATTACTACAATGAGCAGTTCTTC

d_gene: TRBD2
abundance: few
v_gene: TRBV12-3/TRBV12-4
j_gene: TRBJ2-7
CDR3aa: CASSFWGLAGGASYEQYF
CDR3nt: TGTGCCAGCAGTTTCTGGGGACTAGCGGGAGGGGCCTCCTACGAGCAGTACTTC

d_gene: NA
abundance: NA
v_gene: TRBV20-1
j_gene: TRBJ2-3
CDR3aa: CSARDNSRLDATDTQYF
CDR3nt: TGCAGTGCTAGAGATAATAGTCGCCTAGATGCCACAGATACGCAGTATTTT

d_gene: NA
abundance: NA
v_gene: TRBV10-3
j_gene: TRBJ1-3
CDR3aa: CAIRGPDSGNTIYF
CDR3nt: TGTGCCATCAGGGGCCCGGACTCTGGAAACACCATATATTTT

d_gene: NA
abundance: few
v_gene: TRBV6-5
j_gene: TRBJ1-1
CDR3aa: CASSSRGPLLTEAFF
CDR3nt: TGTGCCAGCAGTTCCAGAGGACCTTTGCTCACTGAAGCTTTCTTT

d_gene: NA
abundance: few
v_gene: TRBV7-8
j_gene: TRBJ2-1
CDR3aa: CASSLVWGQGRDNEQFF
CDR3nt: TGTGCCAGCAGCTTAGTTTGGGGGCAGGGAAGAGACAATGAGCAGTTCTTC

d_gene: NA
abundance: NA
v_gene: TRBV5-1
j_gene: TRBJ2-1
CDR3aa: CASSDYLDRGLVEQFF
CDR3nt: TGCGCCAGCAGCGATTACCTGGACAGGGGACTAGTCGAGCAGTTCTTC

d_gene: TRBD2
abundance: few
v_gene: TRBV9
j_gene: TRBJ2-2
CDR3aa: CASSVGFTGRRGYTGELFF
CDR3nt: TGTGCCAGCAGCGTAGGTTTCACCGGGAGGCGGGGTTACACCGGGGAGCTGTTTTTT

d_gene: TRBD1
abundance: NA
v_gene: TRBV20-1
j_gene: TRBJ1-2
CDR3aa: CSARQGAWGYTF
CDR3nt: TGCAGTGCCAGACAGGGGGCATGGGGCTACACCTTC

d_gene: TRBD1
abundance: few
v_gene: TRBV28
j_gene: TRBJ1-4
CDR3aa: CASSPGQLHEKLFF
CDR3nt: TGTGCCAGCAGTCCGGGACAGCTACATGAAAAACTGTTTTTT

d_gene: NA
abundance: NA
v_gene: TRBV4-2
j_gene: TRBJ2-1
CDR3aa: CASSPLTVAFSRTEQFF
CDR3nt: TGTGCCAGCAGCCCCTTAACGGTGGCCTTCTCTAGGACTGAGCAGTTCTTC

d_gene: NA
abundance: many
v_gene: TRBV20-1
j_gene: TRBJ1-4
CDR3aa: CSASDPQRPRPNEKLFF
CDR3nt: TGCAGTGCTAGTGATCCCCAGCGTCCCCGTCCCAATGAAAAACTGTTTTTT

d_gene: TRBD2
abundance: NA
v_gene: TRBV18
j_gene: TRBJ2-1
CDR3aa: CASSEGTSGRAPEQFF
CDR3nt: TGTGCCAGCTCAGAGGGGACTAGCGGGAGGGCCCCTGAGCAGTTCTTC

d_gene: NA
abundance: NA
v_gene: TRBV6-1
j_gene: TRBJ2-7
CDR3aa: CASSALHRAGSYEQYF
CDR3nt: TGTGCCAGCAGTGCCCTTCACAGGGCAGGGAGTTACGAGCAGTACTTC

d_gene: TRBD2
abundance: NA
v_gene: TRBV2
j_gene: TRBJ2-1
CDR3aa: CTFSFQKGRAWGYNEQFF
CDR3nt: TGTACCTTCAGTTTTCAGAAGGGGAGGGCCTGGGGCTACAATGAGCAGTTCTTC

d_gene: NA
abundance: NA
v_gene: TRBV4-1
j_gene: TRBJ1-5
CDR3aa: CASSQGQFSNQPQHF
CDR3nt: TGCGCCAGCAGCCAAGGCCAGTTCAGCAATCAGCCCCAGCATTTT

d_gene: TRBD2
abundance: few
v_gene: TRBV7-2
j_gene: TRBJ2-7
CDR3aa: CASSLLLRTSGAYEQYF
CDR3nt: TGTGCCAGCAGCCTCTTACTTCGGACTAGCGGGGCCTACGAGCAGTACTTC

d_gene: TRBD1
abundance: many
v_gene: TRBV5-1
j_gene: TRBJ1-2
CDR3aa: CASSSGTGDGYTF
CDR3nt: TGCGCCAGCAGCTCCGGGACAGGGGATGGCTACACCTTC

d_gene: TRBD1
abundance: few
v_gene: TRBV12-3/TRBV12-4
j_gene: TRBJ1-1
CDR3aa: CASTLRGGNTEAFF
CDR3nt: TGTGCCAGCACCCTCAGGGGGGGGAACACTGAAGCTTTCTTT

d_gene: TRBD2
abundance: NA
v_gene: TRBV20-1
j_gene: TRBJ2-1
CDR3aa: CCARDLTSGGSYNEQFF
CDR3nt: TGCTGCGCTAGAGATTTGACTAGCGGGGGCTCCTACAATGAGCAGTTCTTC

d_gene: NA
abundance: few
v_gene: TRBV10-3
j_gene: TRBJ2-5
CDR3aa: CAIMGQGAETQYF
CDR3nt: TGTGCCATCATGGGGCAGGGTGCGGAGACCCAGTACTTC

d_gene: NA
abundance: NA
v_gene: TRBV20-1
j_gene: TRBJ1-1
CDR3aa: CSARALPRAFF
CDR3nt: TGCAGTGCTAGAGCCCTCCCCAGAGCTTTCTTT

d_gene: NA
abundance: NA
v_gene: TRBV4-2
j_gene: TRBJ2-4
CDR3aa: CASSQDLTAGGNIQYF
CDR3nt: TGTGCCAGCAGCCAAGATCTGACGGCAGGAGGGAACATTCAGTACTTC

d_gene: TRBD1
abundance: few
v_gene: TRBV4-2
j_gene: TRBJ2-5
CDR3aa: CASSQDRDSGQETQYF
CDR3nt: TGTGCCAGCAGCCAAGACCGGGACAGCGGCCAAGAGACCCAGTACTTC

d_gene: TRBD1
abundance: few
v_gene: TRBV5-5
j_gene: TRBJ2-2
CDR3aa: CASSSGTGYTGELFF
CDR3nt: TGTGCCAGCAGCTCCGGGACAGGGTACACCGGGGAGCTGTTTTTT

d_gene: TRBD2
abundance: few
v_gene: TRBV7-2
j_gene: TRBJ2-1
CDR3aa: CASSLASGRFSLYNEQFF
CDR3nt: TGTGCCAGCAGCTTAGCTAGCGGGAGGTTCTCCCTCTACAATGAGCAGTTCTTC